This entry describes one TCR beta chain. Only in-frame clones appear in the TCRdb table, and some are missing; sequencing was by immunoSEQ multiplex PCR. The profile covers roughly 83,000 clones, with roughly four fifths appearing a single time and about 10% taken by the ten largest. This record belongs to a study of control samples from healthy donors and cancer patients. The sample taken for sequencing was blood. The source of this sequence is a woman in her fifties or sixties in good health.

The CDR3 coding sequence is TGTGCCATCAGTGTTCAAGGGAGCTCCTACGAGCAGTACTTC. Residues: CAISVQGSSYEQYF. The rearrangement joins TRBV10-3 to TRBJ2-7, with D possibly matching TRBD2 (5 bases). CDR1 and CDR2 from the germline V gene are ENHRY and SYGVKD. Trimming left V 4 bases short and J 0 bases short, with 10 bases between. CDR3 length: 14 residues.